These 24 T cell receptor beta chains share one sample of origin, sequenced in a study of identical twins. MiXCR, applied by TCRdb to the 5' RACE reads, yields one record per CDR3 protein. The sample includes 250,000 to 350,000 distinct CDR3 sequences, 7.5% to 9.5% of them seen just once. Another study also made use of these data, one on yellow fever vaccine responses in identical twins.

Sequencing was carried out using CD8+ T cells sorted from blood. These receptors came from a woman under 30 in good health.

V gene TRBV2 combines with J gene TRBJ2-7, with D maybe TRBD2 (7 bases). V lost 4 bases to trimming and J lost 3 bases, with 22 bases between them. Germline assignment: CDR1 SNHLY and CDR2 FYNNEI. The CDR3 consists of 17 residues. The CDR3 spells CASSGKDGEGEVYEQYF. CDR3 bases: TGTGCCAGCAGTGGAAAGGACGGGGAGGGGGAAGTCTACGAGCAGTACTTC.

The CDR3 is CASSEPGLAGGRGIGELFF. CDR3 bases: TGTGCCAGCAGCGAACCGGGACTAGCGGGGGGCCGAGGCATCGGGGAGCTGTTTTTT. This chain joins TRBV7-3 and TRBJ2-2, with TRBD2 identical over 15 bases. Germline V gene sequence: CDR1 SGHTA, CDR2 FQGTGA. The CDR3 consists of 19 residues. The V gene end was trimmed by 5 bases and the J gene end by 7 bases; junction bases not matched to a gene: 14.

Only one count was recorded for this clonotype. The chain employs TRBV4-1 and TRBJ2-1; D remains unclear. CDR3 size: 16 residues. Per germline, CDR1 MGHRA and CDR2 YSYEKL. The V and J ends lost 5 bases and 1 base respectively, with 15 bases between them. This chain's CDR3 is CASSAGLGPSYNEQFF. In DNA form, the CDR3 reads TGCGCCAGCAGCGCTGGTCTTGGTCCGTCCTACAATGAGCAGTTCTTC.

The CDR3 bases are TGTGCCAGCAGCAAAGTTGGTGGGACAGGGGGCTACGAGCAGTACTTC. This encodes CASSKVGGTGGYEQYF. V and J are TRBV21-1 and TRBJ2-7; the table's D call, TRBD1, has no DNA check behind it. TRBV21-1 is reported as a pseudogene. The CDR3 length is 16 residues.

The J gene is TRBJ2-1, the V gene TRBV27, with no clear D. V lost 6 bases and J 8 bases, leaving 11 bases between the germline ends. The length of the CDR3 is 12 residues. Germline V lookup: CDR1 MNHEY, CDR2 SMNVEV (reference sequence). The CDR3 nucleotides read TGTGCCAGCAGCCCGGGCTTCTATGAGCAGTTCTTC. Translating gives CASSPGFYEQFF.

This clonotype occurred a few times. The V gene is TRBV7-2, the J gene TRBJ2-7; D might be TRBD1 (5 bases). The CDR3 runs 15 residues. Germline V gene data show CDR1 as SGHTA and CDR2 as FQGNSA. Deletions cut 3 bases from V and 3 bases from J, with 15 bases between. The CDR3 reads CASSFRETASYEQYF. Here the CDR3 DNA reads TGTGCCAGCAGCTTCCGAGAGACAGCAAGCTACGAGCAGTACTTC.

V and J are TRBV7-3 and TRBJ2-1; 11 nucleotides line up with TRBD1. This CDR3 contains 13 residues. V trimming: 1 base; J trimming: 12 bases; junction bases outside the gene matches: 2. The germline CDR1 and CDR2 sequences are SGHTA and FQGTGA. CDR3 sequence (DNA): TGTGCCAGCAGCTTAAGCGGGACAGGGGGGCAGTTCTTC. The encoded protein is CASSLSGTGGQFF.

This clonotype occurred many times. CDR3 bases: TGTGCCAGCAGCTGGGTAGCGGGCGCCGGGGAGCTGTTTTTT. Its protein product is CASSWVAGAGELFF. V usage is TRBV7-2 and J usage is TRBJ2-2; 7 bases are a match to TRBD2. The ends lost 4 bases at V and 6 bases at J; junction bases unmatched: 5. In germline, CDR1 is SGHTA, CDR2 FQGNSA. The CDR3 extends over 14 amino acids.

Of note for this clonotype: A much more abundant neighbour one base away suggests this may be a read error. This sequence joins TRBV7-8 and TRBJ2-7; D remains ambiguous. This CDR3 is 12 amino acids long. The germline CDR1 and CDR2 sequences are SGHVS and FQNEAQ. CDR3 bases: TGTGCCAGCAGCTCCCCCCCCTACGGGCAGTACTTC. It is translated as CASSSPPYGQYF.

The V gene is TRBV6-2 or TRBV6-3, the J gene TRBJ2-5, with 9 nucleotides matching TRBD2. This CDR3 spans 15 amino acids. J was trimmed by 5 bases and V by 5 bases; bases with no gene match: 9. CDR1 MNHEY and CDR2 SVGEGT come from the germline V gene. The CDR3 nucleotides are TGTGCCAGCAGTCACGGGCGGGAGGGCCTGGAGACCCAGTACTTC. This translates into CASSHGREGLETQYF.

This clonotype has at least ten counts. The chain employs TRBV10-3 and TRBJ1-5; D perhaps matches TRBD1 (5 bases). Looked up from germline, CDR1 is ENHRY and CDR2 is SYGVKD. V was trimmed by 2 bases and J by 3 bases, leaving 11 bases between them. The CDR3 has 15 amino acids. The CDR3 region is CAISEAGRVNQPQHF. Here the CDR3 DNA reads TGTGCCATCAGTGAGGCGGGCAGGGTCAATCAGCCCCAGCATTTT.

The rearrangement joins TRBV12-5 to TRBJ2-2; 8 bases fit TRBD1. From germline, CDR1 is LGHNT and CDR2 FRNRAP. The CDR3 covers 15 residues. Trimming at V came to 0 bases and at J to 5 bases, leaving 2 bases not matched to a gene. DNA for the CDR3: TGTGCTAGTGGTTTGGTCCAGGGGGCTACCGGGGAGCTGTTTTTT. Its translation is CASGLVQGATGELFF. The variable domain in full, completed from reference TRBV12-5 and TRBJ2-2, reads DARVTQTPRHKVTEMGQEVTMRCQPILGHNTVFWYRQTMMQGLELLAYFRNRAPLDDSGMPKDRFSAEMPDATLATLKIQPSEPRDSAVYFCASGLVQGATGELFFGEGSRLTVL.

This clonotype was seen only a few times. The V and J genes are TRBV5-1 and TRBJ2-5; the match to TRBD2 covers 7 bases. J lost 3 bases, V lost 2 bases, and 7 bases had no gene match. Germline values: CDR1 SGHRS, CDR2 YFSETQ. The CDR3 sequence is 15 residues long. The CDR3 DNA reads TGCGCCAGCAGCTTTTTGGGGGGGGTGAAAGAGACCCAGTACTTC. This sequence encodes CASSFLGGVKETQYF.

In this sample, this clonotype turned up a few times. This rearrangement joins TRBV7-2 to TRBJ2-3; 10 positions match TRBD2. This CDR3 region has 17 residues. Germline CDR1 is SGHTA and CDR2 is FQGNSA. Germline trimming cut 2 bases from V and 2 bases from J; bases unmatched to any gene: 7. The CDR3 protein is CASSLLGLAGDTDTQYF. For the CDR3, the DNA is TGTGCCAGCAGCTTATTAGGTCTAGCGGGAGACACAGATACGCAGTATTTT. Based on the CDR3 plus reference TRBV7-2 and TRBJ2-3, the full variable domain is GAGVSQSPSNKVTEKGKDVELRCDPISGHTALYWYRQSLGQGLEFLIYFQGNSAPDKSGLPSDRFSAERTGGSVSTLTIQRTQQEDSAVYLCASSLLGLAGDTDTQYFGPGTRLTVL.

The table lists this clonotype with many counts. This sequence joins TRBV7-9 and TRBJ2-4, with 7 bases matching TRBD1. Germline V lookup: CDR1 SEHNR, CDR2 FQNEAQ (reference sequence). The CDR3 runs 17 residues. With V trimmed by 5 bases and J by 3 bases, 13 bases remained unmatched. CDR3 in DNA: TGTGCCAGCAGCCCCGCCGACTCCGGGACAGACAAAAACATTCAGTACTTC. Its translation is CASSPADSGTDKNIQYF.

The V call is TRBV28, the J call TRBJ2-2, with TRBD2 as a possible D gene (5 bases). Germline V gene sequence: CDR1 MDHEN, CDR2 SYDVKM. The ends were cut back, 7 bases at V and 2 bases at J, with 11 bases in the middle. The CDR3 consists of 14 residues. CDR3 bases: TGTGCCAGCATTCAGGAGGCTAACACCGGGGAGCTGTTTTTT. Amino acids: CASIQEANTGELFF.

The chain has TRBV6-2 or TRBV6-3 and TRBJ1-2; no clear D. CDR1 is MNHEY, CDR2 SVGEGT, per germline. Between the trimmed V and J ends, which lost 2 bases and 1 base, there was a span of 8 bases. This CDR3 has 14 residues. This CDR3 is CASSYITDNYGYTF. The CDR3 DNA follows: TGTGCCAGCAGTTACATAACGGATAACTATGGCTACACCTTC.

Many counts were recorded for this clonotype. The chain is built from TRBV10-3 and TRBJ2-7; possibly TRBD1 or TRBD2 for D (6 bases each). With 10 bases removed from V and 7 bases from J, the gap between germline ends came to 20 bases. The CDR3 is 13 residues long. Germline V gene lookup returns CDR1 ENHRY and CDR2 SYGVKD. In DNA form, the CDR3 reads TGTGCCACCCTGGAGCCGACTAGGGGGGAGCAGTACTTC. It translates to CATLEPTRGEQYF.

This clonotype was counted only a few times. This chain uses TRBV28 with TRBJ2-5, with 7 bases lining up with TRBD1. CDR3 size: 15 residues. Per the germline V gene, CDR1 is MDHEN and CDR2 is SYDVKM. The junction had 14 bases not matched to a gene; V was cut back by 8 bases and J by 5 bases. This CDR3 is CASVPQGLSSETQYF. The CDR3 DNA follows: TGTGCCAGCGTCCCACAGGGGTTAAGCAGTGAGACCCAGTACTTC.

The chain has TRBV30 and TRBJ2-1; 7 nucleotides align to TRBD2. The germline CDR1 and CDR2 sequences are GTSNPN and SVGIG (reference sequence). This CDR3 is built from 12 residues. As DNA, the CDR3 is TGTTCAGGAGACTTGCGGGGGACCAAGAAGTTCTTC. Translating it yields CSGDLRGTKKFF.

This chain links TRBV7-9 with TRBJ2-5; no clear D. This CDR3 is built from 14 residues. Germline values: CDR1 SEHNR, CDR2 FQNEAQ (reference sequence). V shed 2 bases and J shed 4 bases, with 11 bases lying between them. DNA for the CDR3: TGTGCCAGCAGCTTATTACCACCGCCAGAGACCCAGTACTTC. It is translated as CASSLLPPPETQYF.

The V and J genes are TRBV4-1 and TRBJ2-3; possibly TRBD2 for D (5 bases). This CDR3 has 13 amino acids. Germline CDR1 and CDR2: MGHRA and YSYEKL. V was shortened by 2 bases and J by 3 bases, with 6 bases between the two germline ends. CDR3 in DNA: TGCGCCAGCAGCCAACGGGGAACAGATACGCAGTATTTT. As protein: CASSQRGTDTQYF.

This clonotype was counted between two and nine times. The chain combines TRBV5-1 with TRBJ2-5; TRBD2 matches 12 bases. The CDR3 covers 17 residues. V dropped 3 bases and J dropped 4; count of bases not matched to a gene: 10. Germline V lookup: CDR1 SGHRS, CDR2 YFSETQ. CDR3 coding DNA: TGCGCCAGCAGCTCCCCGACTAGCGGGGGTATCCTAGAGACCCAGTACTTC. Its translation: CASSSPTSGGILETQYF.

This sequence joins TRBV25-1 and TRBJ1-5, with D possibly being TRBD1 (5 bases). The CDR3 is made up of 14 amino acids. V lost 3 bases and J 0 bases, leaving 6 bases between the germline ends. Germline V CDR1 and CDR2: MGHDK, SYGVNS. Here the CDR3 reads CASSETASNQPQHF. Written as DNA, the CDR3 is TGTGCCAGCAGTGAGACAGCTAGCAATCAGCCCCAGCATTTT. The full variable domain, rest sourced from reference TRBV25-1 and TRBJ1-5, is EADIYQTPRYLVIGTGKKITLECSQTMGHDKMYWYQQDPGMELHLIHYSYGVNSTEKGDLSSESTVSRIRTEHFPLTLESARPSHTSQYLCASSETASNQPQHFGDGTRLSIL.